This T cell receptor beta chain was captured by sequencing in a study of blood T cells in healthy people across ages. With 2 bases clipped from V and 0 bases from J, the junction kept 8 bases outside the gene matches. Germline CDR1 KGHDR, CDR2 SFDVKD. CDR3 length equals 18 residues. This clonotype was counted ten times or more. PCR was performed a second time for about 6 to 12 cycles using a sample-barcoded 5' primer and a J-beta primer mix. TCRdb fed the 5' RACE reads into MiXCR, producing one record per CDR3 protein. The sample lists about 1.7 million distinct CDR3 sequences; 28% were seen once. The clonotype comes from a woman in her twenties or thirties in good health. The chain is built from TRBV24-1 and TRBJ2-1; the match to TRBD2 covers 8 bases. The sample consisted of blood. As DNA, the CDR3 is TGTGCCACCAGTGATTGGGGGACCGGGACTAGCTCCTACAATGAGCAGTTCTTC. Translated: CATSDWGTGTSSYNEQFF.